Reported below is one T cell receptor beta chain. Its antigen is not identified. The PCR contained 60 Vbeta and 13 Jbeta primers. Some clones are missing from TCRdb's copy, which holds only in-frame ones; the method was immunoSEQ multiplex PCR. The sample has roughly 45,000 clones; around three quarters are singletons. The data belong to a study of cytomegalovirus exposure and HLA in healthy donors. Regarding the study as a whole: In a later analysis, across HLA loci, associated TCR counts were highest for DRB1, lowest for HLA-C.

The CDR3 runs to 14 residues. Germline-derived CDR1 and CDR2 are ENHRY and SYGVKD. V lost 4 bases to trimming and J lost 1 base; unmatched junction nucleotides: 3. The receptor's source is a young man in good health and CMV-seronegative. Sequencing used PBMCs. The chain joins TRBV10-3 to TRBJ2-5; 7 nucleotides match TRBD1. CDR3 amino acids: CAISGYRGQETQYF. CDR3 nucleotides: TGTGCCATCAGTGGATACAGGGGCCAAGAGACCCAGTACTTC.